Presented here are 12 T cell receptor beta chains from one specimen sequenced in a study of CXCR3-negative and CXCR3-positive naive CD8 T cells. Study-level points and caveats: TRB CDR3s of CXCR3-positive naive cells were more hydrophobic than those of CXCR3-negative naive cells.

In preparing the TRB cDNA libraries, 5' RACE with UMI labels was used. TCRdb re-called the 5' RACE reads and shows each CDR3 protein once, DNA omitted. This sample contains 150,000 or so distinct CDR3 sequences. Antigen specificity for these receptors is unknown. What was sequenced was naive CXCR3+ CD8+ T cells from blood. This sample's subset: CD45RO-CCR7+CD27+CD95- naive CD8+ T cells expressing CXCR3 (TNR3+). These receptors were collected from a human donor in good health. Some clones in this sample may be carry-over from other donors' samples.

The genes are TRBV7-6 and TRBJ2-7. CDR1 and CDR2 (germline): SGHVS, FNYEAQ. This CDR3 is 14 amino acids long. This chain's CDR3 is CASSLKGLTYEQYF.

The chain couples TRBV29-1 to TRBJ2-5; the D gene TCRdb calls, TRBD1, cannot be checked with no DNA. The germline gives CDR1 SQVTM, CDR2 ANQGSEA. The CDR3 runs to 17 residues. The CDR3 is CSVEAGQGLTLQETQYF. Using reference TRBV29-1 and TRBJ2-5 for the parts outside the CDR3, the full variable domain is SAVISQKPSRDICQRGTSLTIQCQVDSQVTMMFWYRQQPGQSLTLIATANQGSEATYESGFVIDKFPISRPNLTFSTLTVSNMSPEDSSIYLCSVEAGQGLTLQETQYFGPGTRLLVL.

The CDR3 sequence: CASSIGSSIEQFF. The rearrangement uses TRBV19 and TRBJ2-1. The length of the CDR3 is 13 residues. The germline V gene has CDR1 LNHDA and CDR2 SQIVND (reference sequence).

The V gene is TRBV4-2, the J gene TRBJ1-1; TCRdb outputs TRBD1, but without DNA this stays unchecked. Per the germline V gene, CDR1 is LGHNA and CDR2 is YNFKEQ. The CDR3 has 16 amino acids. The chain's CDR3 is CASSYSQGSWNTEAFF.

The chain has TRBV7-8 and TRBJ2-1; TCRdb indicates TRBD1, and absent DNA this call remains unverified. Germline V gene data show CDR1 as SGHVS and CDR2 as FQNEAQ. This CDR3 contains 16 residues. The CDR3 sequence is CASSLVGGSSYNEQFF.

The rearrangement joins TRBV29-1 to TRBJ2-3; the D call from TCRdb, TRBD2, cannot be confirmed without DNA. Germline V gene sequence: CDR1 SQVTM, CDR2 ANQGSEA. The CDR3 has 18 amino acids. The CDR3 protein is CSVEEEGYIREGPDTQYF.

J is TRBJ2-7 and V is TRBV24-1; TCRdb's D call of TRBD1 is untestable without DNA. CDR1 KGHDR and CDR2 SFDVKD come from the germline V gene. This CDR3 is 14 amino acids long. The chain's CDR3 is CATSDFYSPQEQYF.

V is TRBV29-1 and J is TRBJ2-7; no DNA is available, so the TRBD1 call from TCRdb remains unchecked. Germline CDR1 and CDR2: SQVTM and ANQGSEA. The CDR3 covers 14 residues. CDR3 in amino acids: CSALGQDLAYEQYF.

CDR3 in amino acids: CASSQVALDKSYEQYF. The chain couples TRBV4-1 to TRBJ2-7; there is no DNA to check the TCRdb D call of TRBD1. Germline V gene lookup returns CDR1 MGHRA and CDR2 YSYEKL. The CDR3 loop spans 16 amino acids.

V is TRBV9 and J is TRBJ2-5; TCRdb picks TRBD2, but there is no DNA to check that call. The length of the CDR3 is 15 residues. The germline CDR1 and CDR2 sequences are SGDLS and YYNGEE. CDR3 in amino acids: CASSKGLAGVETQYF.

The rearrangement uses TRBV5-6 and TRBJ1-4; TCRdb picks TRBD1, but there is no DNA to check that call. This CDR3 is built from 15 residues. CDR1 and CDR2 from the germline V gene are SGHDT and YYEEEE. The CDR3 here is CASSTRTALNEKLFF.

The rearrangement joins TRBV29-1 to TRBJ1-2; TCRdb proposes TRBD1, but this gene call is untestable without DNA. CDR1 and CDR2 from the germline V gene are SQVTM and ANQGSEA. This CDR3 spans 12 amino acids. The chain's CDR3 is CSVVEGVYGYTF.